The 2 T cell receptor beta chains presented below share a single source sample, sequenced in a study of shared clonotypes between healthy human individuals. The repertoire was sequenced with immunoSEQ multiplex PCR; TCRdb's copy has only in-frame clones and lacks some. The sample holds about 2.3 million clones, over 90% seen once. The specimen was naive CD4+ T cells from PBMCs. Subset meaning: CD45RA+ positively selected. These receptors were taken from a man aged 18 to 29 in good health. Some clones in this sample may be carry-over from other donors' samples.

V gene TRBV19 combines with J gene TRBJ1-2; unclear D gene. The germline V gene has CDR1 LNHDA and CDR2 SQIVND (reference sequence). The CDR3 totals 14 residues. The V end was cut by 3 bases, the J end by 4 bases, with 12 bases between. The CDR3 loop reads CASSIPQTTYGYTF. In nucleotides, the CDR3 is TGTGCCAGTAGTATCCCCCAGACGACCTATGGCTACACCTTC.

Of note for this clone: Other DNA variants within this sample encode the same CDR3. The chain links TRBV2 to TRBJ1-1; TRBD1 is a possible D gene (5 bases). The CDR3 totals 13 residues. V was shortened by 5 bases and J by 0 bases, with 7 bases between the two germline ends. Germline V gene data show CDR1 as SNHLY and CDR2 as FYNNEI. CDR3 amino acids: CASSRGMNTEAFF. In DNA form, the CDR3 reads TGTGCCAGCAGTCGGGGGATGAACACTGAAGCTTTCTTT.